This record concerns one TCR beta chain sequence. Its antigen is not known. The record originates from a study of post-analysis software for immune sequencing data. Sequencing libraries made from TCR beta cDNA carried unique molecular identifiers. MiXCR, applied by TCRdb to the PCR reads, yields one record per CDR3 protein. Seen here are 740,000 or so distinct CDR3 sequences, roughly 50% observed once, and the top ten hold roughly 4.4%. CDR1 and CDR2 (germline): DFQATT, SNEGSKA (reference sequence). V shed 5 bases, J shed 2 bases, and the junction held 5 bases outside the gene matches. CDR3 length equals 14 residues. The study's findings and limits: Included in a set of about five TRBV segments more frequent in patients than controls were TRBV5-6, TRBV5-1 and TRBV20-1.

Material: blood. This receptor was identified in a girl between 10 and 17 years old with multiple sclerosis. This chain joins TRBV20-1 and TRBJ2-3, with TRBD2 matching over 9 bases. CDR3 bases: TGCAGTGCTCCGTTAGCGGGAGCCACAGATACGCAGTATTTT. Its protein product is CSAPLAGATDTQYF.